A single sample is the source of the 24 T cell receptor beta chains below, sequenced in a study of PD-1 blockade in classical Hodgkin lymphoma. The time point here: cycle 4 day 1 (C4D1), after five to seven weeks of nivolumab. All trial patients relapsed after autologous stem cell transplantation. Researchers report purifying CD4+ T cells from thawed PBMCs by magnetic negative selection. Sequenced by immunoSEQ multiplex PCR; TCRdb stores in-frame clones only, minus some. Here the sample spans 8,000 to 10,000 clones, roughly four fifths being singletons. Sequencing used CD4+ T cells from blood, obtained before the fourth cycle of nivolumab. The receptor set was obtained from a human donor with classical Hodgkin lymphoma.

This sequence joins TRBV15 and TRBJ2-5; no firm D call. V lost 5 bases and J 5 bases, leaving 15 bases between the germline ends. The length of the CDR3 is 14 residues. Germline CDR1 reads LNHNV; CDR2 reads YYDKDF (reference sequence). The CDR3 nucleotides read TGTGCCACCAGCTCCAGTCTTATTTCGGAGACCCAGTACTTC. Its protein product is CATSSSLISETQYF.

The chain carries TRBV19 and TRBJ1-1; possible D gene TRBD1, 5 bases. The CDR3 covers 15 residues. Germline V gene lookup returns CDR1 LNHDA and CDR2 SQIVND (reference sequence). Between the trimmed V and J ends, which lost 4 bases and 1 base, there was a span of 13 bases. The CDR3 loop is CASSRPGRKNTEAFF. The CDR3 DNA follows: TGTGCCAGTAGTAGGCCGGGACGGAAGAACACTGAAGCTTTCTTT. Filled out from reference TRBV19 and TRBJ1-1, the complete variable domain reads DGGITQSPKYLFRKEGQNVTLSCEQNLNHDAMYWYRQDPGQGLRLIYYSQIVNDFQKGDIAEGYSVSREKKESFPLTVTSAQKNPTAFYLCASSRPGRKNTEAFFGQGTRLTVV.

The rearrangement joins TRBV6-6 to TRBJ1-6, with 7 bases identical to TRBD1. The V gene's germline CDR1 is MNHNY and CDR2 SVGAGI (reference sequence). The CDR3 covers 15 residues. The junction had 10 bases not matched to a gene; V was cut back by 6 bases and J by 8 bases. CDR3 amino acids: CASRGTVRYDSPLHF. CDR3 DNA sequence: TGTGCCAGCAGGGGGACAGTGAGGTACGATTCACCCCTCCACTTT.

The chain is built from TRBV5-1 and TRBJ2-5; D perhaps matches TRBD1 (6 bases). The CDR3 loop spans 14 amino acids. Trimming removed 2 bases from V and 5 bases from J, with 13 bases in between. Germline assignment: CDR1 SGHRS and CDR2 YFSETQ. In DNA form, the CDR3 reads TGCGCCAGCAGCTTAGGCGACAGGAGGGAGACCCAGTACTTC. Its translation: CASSLGDRRETQYF.

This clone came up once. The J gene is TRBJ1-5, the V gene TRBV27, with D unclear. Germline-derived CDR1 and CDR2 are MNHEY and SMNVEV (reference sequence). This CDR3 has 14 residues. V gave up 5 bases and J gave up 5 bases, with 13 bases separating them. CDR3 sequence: CASSKTERDQPQHF. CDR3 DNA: TGTGCCAGCAGTAAAACGGAGAGAGATCAGCCCCAGCATTTT.

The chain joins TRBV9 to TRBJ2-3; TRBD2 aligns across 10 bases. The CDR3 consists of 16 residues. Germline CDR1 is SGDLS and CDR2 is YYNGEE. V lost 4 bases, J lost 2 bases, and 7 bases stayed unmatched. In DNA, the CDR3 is TGTGCCAGCAGCAATCGAGCGGGGGGGGACACAGATACGCAGTATTTT. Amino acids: CASSNRAGGDTDTQYF.

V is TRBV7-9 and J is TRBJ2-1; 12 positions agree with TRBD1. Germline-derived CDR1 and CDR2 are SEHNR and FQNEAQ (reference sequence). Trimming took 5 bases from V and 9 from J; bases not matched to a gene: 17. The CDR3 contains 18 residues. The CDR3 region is CASSLRSEGDRGLTEQFF. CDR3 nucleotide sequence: TGTGCCAGCAGCCTCCGTAGTGAGGGGGACAGGGGGCTTACTGAGCAGTTCTTC. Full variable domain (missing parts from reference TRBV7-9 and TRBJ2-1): DTGVSQNPRHKITKRGQNVTFRCDPISEHNRLYWYRQTLGQGPEFLTYFQNEAQLEKSRLLSDRFSAERPKGSFSTLEIQRTEQGDSAMYLCASSLRSEGDRGLTEQFFGPGTRLTVL.

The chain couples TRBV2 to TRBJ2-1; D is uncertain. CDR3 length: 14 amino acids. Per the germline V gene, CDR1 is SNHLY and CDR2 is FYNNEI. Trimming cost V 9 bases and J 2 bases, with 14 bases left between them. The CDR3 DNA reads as TGTGCCAGTACTGCTGGACCGACCTACAATGAGCAGTTCTTC. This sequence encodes CASTAGPTYNEQFF.

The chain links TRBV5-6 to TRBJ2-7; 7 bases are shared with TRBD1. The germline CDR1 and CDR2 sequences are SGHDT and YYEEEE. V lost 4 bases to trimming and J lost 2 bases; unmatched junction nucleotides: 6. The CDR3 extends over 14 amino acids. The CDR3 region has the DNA TGTGCCAGCAGCGACCTACAGGGGCCCTACGAGCAGTACTTC. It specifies CASSDLQGPYEQYF.

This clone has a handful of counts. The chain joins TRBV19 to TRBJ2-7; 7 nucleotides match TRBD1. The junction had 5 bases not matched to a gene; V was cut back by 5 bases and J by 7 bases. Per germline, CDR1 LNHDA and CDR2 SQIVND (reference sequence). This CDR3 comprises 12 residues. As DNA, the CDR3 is TGTGCCAGTAGTGCACAGGGGAGAGAGCAGTACTTC. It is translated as CASSAQGREQYF.

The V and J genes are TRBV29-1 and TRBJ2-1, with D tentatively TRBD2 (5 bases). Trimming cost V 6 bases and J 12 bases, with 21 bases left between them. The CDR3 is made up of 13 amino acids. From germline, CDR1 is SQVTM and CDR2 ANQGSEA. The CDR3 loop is CSVAITSDLGQFF. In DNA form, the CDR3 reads TGCAGCGTCGCGATTACTAGTGACCTAGGGCAGTTCTTC.

The CDR3 coding sequence is TGTGCCAGCAGCCGACAAATAGATCAGCCCCAGCATTTT. Its protein is CASSRQIDQPQHF. The gene calls are TRBV28 and TRBJ1-5; no reliable D call. V was cut by 6 bases and J by 5 bases, with 11 bases left in between. Per the germline V gene, CDR1 is MDHEN and CDR2 is SYDVKM. The CDR3 is 13 residues long.

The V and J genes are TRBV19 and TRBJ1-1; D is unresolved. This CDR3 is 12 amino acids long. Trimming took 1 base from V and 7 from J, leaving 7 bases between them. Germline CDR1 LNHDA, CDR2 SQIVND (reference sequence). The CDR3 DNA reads TGTGCCAGTAGTATAGGATACAGTGAAGCTTTCTTT. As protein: CASSIGYSEAFF.

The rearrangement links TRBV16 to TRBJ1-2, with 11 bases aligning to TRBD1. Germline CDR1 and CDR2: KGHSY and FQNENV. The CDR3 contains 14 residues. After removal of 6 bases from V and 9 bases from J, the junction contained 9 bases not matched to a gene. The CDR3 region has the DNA TGTGCCAGCAGTCTCGGGACAGGGGGTTTGAGCTACACCTTC. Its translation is CASSLGTGGLSYTF.

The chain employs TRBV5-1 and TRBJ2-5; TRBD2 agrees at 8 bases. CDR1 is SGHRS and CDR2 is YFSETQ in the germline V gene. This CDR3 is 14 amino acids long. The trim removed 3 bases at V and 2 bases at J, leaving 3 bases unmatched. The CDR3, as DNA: TGCGCCAGCAGCTCTGAGCGGGAGCAAGAGACCCAGTACTTC. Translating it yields CASSSEREQETQYF.

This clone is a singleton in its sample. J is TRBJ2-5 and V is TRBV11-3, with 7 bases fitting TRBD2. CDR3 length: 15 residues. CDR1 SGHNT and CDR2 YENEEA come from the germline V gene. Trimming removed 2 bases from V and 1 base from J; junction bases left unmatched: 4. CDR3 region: CASSLQAGRQETQYF. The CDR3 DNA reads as TGTGCCAGCAGCTTACAAGCGGGGCGCCAAGAGACCCAGTACTTC.

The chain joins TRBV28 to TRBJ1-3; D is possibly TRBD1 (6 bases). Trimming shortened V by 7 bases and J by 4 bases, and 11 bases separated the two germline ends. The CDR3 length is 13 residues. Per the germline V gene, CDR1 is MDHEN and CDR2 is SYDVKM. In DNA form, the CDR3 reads TGTGCCAGCATAGGGGGGGCCGGAAACACCATATATTTT. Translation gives CASIGGAGNTIYF. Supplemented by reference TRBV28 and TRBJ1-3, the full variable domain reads DVKVTQSSRYLVKRTGEKVFLECVQDMDHENMFWYRQDPGLGLRLIYFSYDVKMKEKGDIPEGYSVSREKKERFSLILESASTNQTSMYLCASIGGAGNTIYFGEGSWLTVV.

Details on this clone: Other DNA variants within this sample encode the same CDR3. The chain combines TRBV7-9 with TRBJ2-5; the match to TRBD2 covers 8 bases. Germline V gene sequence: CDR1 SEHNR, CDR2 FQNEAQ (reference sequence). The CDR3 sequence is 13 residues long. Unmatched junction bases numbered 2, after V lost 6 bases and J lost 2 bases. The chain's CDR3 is CASSIAGQETQYF. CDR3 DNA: TGTGCCAGCAGTATAGCGGGGCAAGAGACCCAGTACTTC.

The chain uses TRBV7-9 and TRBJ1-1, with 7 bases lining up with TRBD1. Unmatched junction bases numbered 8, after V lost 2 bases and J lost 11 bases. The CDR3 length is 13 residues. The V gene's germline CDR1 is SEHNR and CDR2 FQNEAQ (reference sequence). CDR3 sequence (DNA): TGTGCCAGCAGCTTAAATAAAGGGGGCAACGCTTTCTTT. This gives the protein CASSLNKGGNAFF.

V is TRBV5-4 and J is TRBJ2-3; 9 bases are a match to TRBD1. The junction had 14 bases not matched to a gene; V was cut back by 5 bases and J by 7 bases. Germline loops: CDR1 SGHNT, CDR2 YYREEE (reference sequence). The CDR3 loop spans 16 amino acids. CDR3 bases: TGTGCCAGCAGTCGACCACAACAGGGGGCGGGATATACGCAGTATTTT. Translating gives CASSRPQQGAGYTQYF.

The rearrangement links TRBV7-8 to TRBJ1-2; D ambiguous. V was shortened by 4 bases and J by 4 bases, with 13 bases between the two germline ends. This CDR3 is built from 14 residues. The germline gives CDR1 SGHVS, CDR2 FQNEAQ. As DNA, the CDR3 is TGTGCCAGCAGCTCTGCCTCTCGCCTCTATGGCTACACCTTC. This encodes CASSSASRLYGYTF. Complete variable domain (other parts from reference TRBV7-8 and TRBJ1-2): GAGVSQSPRYKVAKRGQDVALRCDPISGHVSLFWYQQALGQGPEFLTYFQNEAQLDKSGLPSDRFFAERPEGSVSTLKIQRTQQEDSAVYLCASSSASRLYGYTFGSGTRLTVV.

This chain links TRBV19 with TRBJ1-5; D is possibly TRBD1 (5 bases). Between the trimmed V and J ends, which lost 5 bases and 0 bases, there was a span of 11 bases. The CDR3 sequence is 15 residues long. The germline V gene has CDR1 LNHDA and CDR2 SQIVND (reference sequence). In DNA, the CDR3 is TGTGCCAGTAGTTCTCGACAGAATAGCAATCAGCCCCAGCATTTT. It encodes CASSSRQNSNQPQHF.

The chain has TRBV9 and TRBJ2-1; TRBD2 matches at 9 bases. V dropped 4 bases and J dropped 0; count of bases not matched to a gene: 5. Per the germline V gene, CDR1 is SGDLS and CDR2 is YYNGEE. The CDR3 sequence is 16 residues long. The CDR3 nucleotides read TGTGCCAGCAGCCCGGGGACTAGCCGCTCCTACAATGAGCAGTTCTTC. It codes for CASSPGTSRSYNEQFF.

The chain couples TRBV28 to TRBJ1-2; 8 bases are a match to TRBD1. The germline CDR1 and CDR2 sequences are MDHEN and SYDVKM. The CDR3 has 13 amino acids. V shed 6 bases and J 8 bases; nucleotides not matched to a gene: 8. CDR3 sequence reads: CASSTGQGFGYTF. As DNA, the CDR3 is TGTGCCAGCAGCACTGGACAGGGTTTCGGCTACACCTTC.